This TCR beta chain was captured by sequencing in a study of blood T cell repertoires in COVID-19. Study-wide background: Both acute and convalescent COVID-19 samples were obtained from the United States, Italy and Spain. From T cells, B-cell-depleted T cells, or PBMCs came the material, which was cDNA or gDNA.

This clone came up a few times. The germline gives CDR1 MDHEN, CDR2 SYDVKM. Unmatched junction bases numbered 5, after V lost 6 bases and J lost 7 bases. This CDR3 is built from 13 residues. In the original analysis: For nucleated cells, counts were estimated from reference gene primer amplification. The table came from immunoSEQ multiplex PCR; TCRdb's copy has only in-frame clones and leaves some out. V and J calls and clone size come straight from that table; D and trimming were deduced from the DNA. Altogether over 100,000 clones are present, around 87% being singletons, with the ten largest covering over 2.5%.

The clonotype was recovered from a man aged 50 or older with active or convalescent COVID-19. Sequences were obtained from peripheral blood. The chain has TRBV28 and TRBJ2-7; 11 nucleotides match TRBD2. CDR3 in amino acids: CASSTSGGFEQYF. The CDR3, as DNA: TGTGCCAGCAGCACTAGCGGGGGATTTGAGCAGTACTTC.